These T cell receptor beta chains were read from a single sample in a study of vaccination and CD4 T cells after COVID-19. For these receptors, no antigen is known. TCRdb recomputed calls from the PCR reads with MiXCR, one row per CDR3 protein. This table has tens of thousands of distinct CDR3 sequences, roughly 31% appearing once. Specimen: CD4+ T cells from blood, cultured in vitro, collected about 7 months after SARS-CoV-2 vaccination. These receptors were collected from a human donor who had recovered from COVID-19. Each CDR3 is given without its conserved first and last residue.

>TRBV12-2
ASRLGKNEQF
>TRBV19
ASNGGMGNQPQH
>TRBV20-1
SARRTSPEQY
>TRBV4-1
ASSQAAVGNTEAF
>TRBV28
ASSPPPNYGYT
>TRBV7-8
ASSLERTGYQPQH
>TRBV15
ATSREGTRYVEQY
>TRBV20-1
SAGTSWGRNYEQY
>TRBV10-3
AISGGPGETQY
>TRBV28
ASSLYAQGPGRQY
>TRBV7-8
ASSFSQDNSPLH
>TRBV11-2
ASRSGNIQY
>TRBV20-1
SASLGPDTQY
>TRBV7-2
ASSLGLREETQY
>TRBV6-1
ASSSPYGDGYT
>TRBV10-3
AISESMTGTALYNEQF
>TRBV7-8
ASSLASSGRDSYEQY
>TRBV7-8
ASSLSLATEAF
>TRBV20-1
SAPISTGTSGRNSYNEQF
>TRBV24-1
ATSEPGAGKETQY
>TRBV20-1
SARDWGGSSYNEQF
>TRBV28
ASTTHQPQH
>TRBV9
ASSGTAYEQY
>TRBV7-2
ASSLVTGAGAKNIQY
>TRBV6-5
ASSYFRDTDTQY
>TRBV20-1
SATRIVEKLF
>TRBV4-1
ASSQEGGGWETQY
>TRBV6-1
ASSSSGHNEQF
>TRBV28
ASSGSGREPYNEQF
>TRBV6-2/TRBV6-3
ASSRDFFHEQF